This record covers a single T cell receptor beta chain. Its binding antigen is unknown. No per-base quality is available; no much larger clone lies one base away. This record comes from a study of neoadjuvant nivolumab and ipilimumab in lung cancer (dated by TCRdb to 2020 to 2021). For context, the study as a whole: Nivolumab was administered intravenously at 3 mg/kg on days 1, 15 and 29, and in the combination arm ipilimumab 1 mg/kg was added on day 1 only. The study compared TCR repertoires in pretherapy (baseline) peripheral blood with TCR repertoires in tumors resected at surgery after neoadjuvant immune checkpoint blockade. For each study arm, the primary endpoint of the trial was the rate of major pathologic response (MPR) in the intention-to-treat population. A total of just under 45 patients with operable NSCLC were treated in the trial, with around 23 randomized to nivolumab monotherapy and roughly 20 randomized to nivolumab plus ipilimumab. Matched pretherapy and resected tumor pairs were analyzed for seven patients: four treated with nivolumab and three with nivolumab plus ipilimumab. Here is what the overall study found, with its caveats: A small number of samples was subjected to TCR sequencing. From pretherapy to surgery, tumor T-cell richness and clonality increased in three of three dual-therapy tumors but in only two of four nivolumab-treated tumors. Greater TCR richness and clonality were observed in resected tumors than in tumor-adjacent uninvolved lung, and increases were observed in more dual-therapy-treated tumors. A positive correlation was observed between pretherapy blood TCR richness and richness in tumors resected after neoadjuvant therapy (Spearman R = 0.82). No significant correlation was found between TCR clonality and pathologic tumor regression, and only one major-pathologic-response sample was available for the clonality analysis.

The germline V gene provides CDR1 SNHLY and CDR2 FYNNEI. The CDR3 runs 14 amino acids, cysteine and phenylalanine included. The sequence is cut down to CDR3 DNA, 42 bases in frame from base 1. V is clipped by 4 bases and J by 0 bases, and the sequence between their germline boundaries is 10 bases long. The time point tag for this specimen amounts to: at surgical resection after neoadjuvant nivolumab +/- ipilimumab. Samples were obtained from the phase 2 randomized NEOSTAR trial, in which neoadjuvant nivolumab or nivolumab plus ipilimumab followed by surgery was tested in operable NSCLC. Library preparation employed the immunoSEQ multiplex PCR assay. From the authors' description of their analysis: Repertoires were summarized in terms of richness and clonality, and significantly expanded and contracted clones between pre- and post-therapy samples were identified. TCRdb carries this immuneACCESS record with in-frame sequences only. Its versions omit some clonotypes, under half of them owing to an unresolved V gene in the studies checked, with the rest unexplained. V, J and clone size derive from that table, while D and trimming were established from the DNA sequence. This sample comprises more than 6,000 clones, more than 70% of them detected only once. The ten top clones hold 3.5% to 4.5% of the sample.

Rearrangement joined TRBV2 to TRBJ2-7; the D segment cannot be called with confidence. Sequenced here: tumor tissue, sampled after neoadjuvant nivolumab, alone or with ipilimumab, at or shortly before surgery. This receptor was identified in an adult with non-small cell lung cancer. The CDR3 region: CASSGRDSSYEQYF. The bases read TGTGCCAGCAGTGGGAGAGATAGCTCCTACGAGCAGTACTTC. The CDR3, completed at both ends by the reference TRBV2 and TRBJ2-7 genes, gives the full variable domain EPEVTQTPSHQVTQMGQEVILRCVPISNHLYFYWYRQILGQKVEFLVSFYNNEISEKSEIFDDQFSVERPDGSNFTLKIRSTKLEDSAMYFCASSGRDSSYEQYFGPGTRLTVT.